The present entry profiles one TCR beta chain with its context. The data were produced by immunoSEQ multiplex PCR, yet TCRdb's version contains in-frame clones alone and is incomplete. The profile shows approximately 110,000 clones, roughly 86% of them singletons. The source of the sample is a study of cytomegalovirus exposure and HLA in healthy donors. Sequenced: PBMCs. The sequence came from a woman aged 18-30 years in good health and CMV-seropositive.

CDR3 region: CASSWTSGLGTGELFF. The CDR3 DNA follows: TGTGCCAGTAGTTGGACTAGCGGGTTAGGCACCGGGGAGCTGTTTTTT. This chain links TRBV19 with TRBJ2-2; 11 nucleotides align to TRBD2. The germline V gene has CDR1 LNHDA and CDR2 SQIVND (reference sequence). V trimming: 5 bases; J trimming: 4 bases; junction bases outside the gene matches: 6. This CDR3 comprises 16 residues.